The source of this T cell receptor (beta chain) is a study of IL-32 and malignant T cell survival in cutaneous lymphoma (dated by TCRdb to 2020 to 2023). Background for the entire study: The question that high-throughput TCR sequencing tested was whether the TCR Vbeta+ T cells surviving in IL-32 cultures belonged to the malignant clone, as opposed to being benign T cells that shared that Vbeta. A couple of CTCL donors were studied by high-throughput TCR sequencing, confirming IL-32beta supported malignant T cell survival in vitro.

Trimming at the junction amounts to 7 bases on V and 1 base on J, and the germline ends lie 11 bases apart. The CDR3 starts with the cysteine, ends with the phenylalanine, and has 14 residues. This entry keeps only the CDR3 DNA: 42 bases, framed from base 1. Looking up the germline V gene yields CDR1 MDHEN and CDR2 SYDVKM. Comment on this clone: The target of this receptor is not known. Qualities for individual bases were not recorded, and no much larger clone is one base off.

Genomic DNA was extracted with the QIAamp DNA Mini kit and profiled by immunoSEQ using roughly 85-400 ng of DNA template. The immuneACCESS repertoire file appears here via TCRdb, limited to in-frame rearrangements. These files lack a portion of the clones; in checked studies, under half of the deficit traces to unresolved V genes, and the cause of the others is not known. The sample profile shows about 920 clones; about four fifths of them were found once. The top ten clones comprise under 0.75% of the sample. Blood samples came from patients with leukemic cutaneous T cell lymphoma (Sezary syndrome) treated at a US cutaneous lymphoma program. Peripheral blood mononuclear cells were isolated from patient blood by Ficoll centrifugation. Study-level results and caveats: TCR sequencing showed that malignant T cell TCRs persisted after in vitro culture with IL-32beta. By inducing large CD14+ antigen-presenting cells that reduced apoptosis, IL-32beta appeared to support the survival of malignant T cells in vitro. The methods did not state the exact culture duration for the TCR-sequenced samples. The kinetics of enhanced malignant T cell survival in culture differed somewhat from one CTCL blood donor to another.

This TCR was recovered from a human donor with cutaneous T cell lymphoma. In this chain, TRBV28 is recombined with TRBJ1-3, with TRBD1 as a weak D call on 6 bases. The starting material was blood, obtained on day 0. The CDR3 loop reads CASTAGASGNTIYF. The nucleotide sequence reads as follows: TGTGCCAGCACCGCAGGGGCGTCTGGAAACACCATATATTTT.